This T cell receptor (beta chain) is drawn from a study of T cells after yellow fever vaccination. V lost 6 bases to trimming and J lost 8 bases; unmatched junction nucleotides: 4. The CDR3 is made up of 14 amino acids. Each CDR3 protein gets one entry after TCRdb re-called the 5' RACE reads with MiXCR. The repertoire consists of some 550,000 distinct CDR3 sequences, with 15% to 20% occurring once and the leading ten covering 13% to 15%. Sequencing was performed on PBMCs, taken 15 days after the yellow fever booster vaccination. This receptor was obtained from a young man who received the YFV17D yellow fever vaccine. The chain links TRBV12-3 or TRBV12-4 to TRBJ1-6; 10 positions agree with TRBD1. Here the CDR3 reads CASRTGTGDSPLHF. For the CDR3, the DNA is TGTGCCAGCAGGACCGGGACAGGGGATTCACCCCTCCACTTT.